The clone carrying this T cell receptor beta chain appeared a single time. Its antigen is still unknown. These data are taken from a study of PD-1 blockade in classical Hodgkin lymphoma. Study results and limitations: Lower baseline TCR diversity marked trial partial responders and progressors. Relapsed/refractory patients reportedly had the lowest baseline TCR diversity, below newly diagnosed patients, who were below healthy donors.

In germline, CDR1 is DFQATT, CDR2 SNEGSKA (reference sequence). The CDR3 length is 11 residues. The V and J ends lost 5 bases and 6 bases respectively, with 9 bases between them. The time point was: cycle 4 day 1 (C4D1), after 6 weeks of nivolumab. Each patient's relapse followed autologous stem cell transplantation, and brentuximab vedotin exposure varied. TCRdb's table, derived via immunoSEQ multiplex PCR, lists solely in-frame clones and lacks some. This sample has roughly 86,000 clones, with 75% to 85% found just once. This TCR derives from a human donor with classical Hodgkin lymphoma. Sequenced material: peripheral blood mononuclear cells (PBMCs), taken before the fourth cycle of nivolumab. The chain uses TRBV20-1 and TRBJ2-3; D may be TRBD1 (6 bases). CDR3 loop: CSAGRGDTQYF. CDR3 nucleotide sequence: TGCAGTGCTGGTAGGGGGGATACGCAGTATTTT.